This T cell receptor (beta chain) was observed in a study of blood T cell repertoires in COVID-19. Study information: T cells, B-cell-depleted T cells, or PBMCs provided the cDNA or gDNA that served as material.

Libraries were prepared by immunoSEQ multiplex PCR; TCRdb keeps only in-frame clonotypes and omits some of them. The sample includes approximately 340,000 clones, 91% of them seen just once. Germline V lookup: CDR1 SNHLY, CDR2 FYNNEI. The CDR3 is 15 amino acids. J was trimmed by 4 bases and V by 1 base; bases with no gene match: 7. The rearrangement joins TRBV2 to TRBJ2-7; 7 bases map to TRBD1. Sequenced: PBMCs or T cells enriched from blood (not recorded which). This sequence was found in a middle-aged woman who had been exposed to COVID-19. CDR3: CASSEDRGSFYEQYF. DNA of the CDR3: TGTGCCAGCAGTGAAGACAGGGGAAGTTTTTACGAGCAGTACTTC.